The sample holds one count of the clone carrying this TCR beta chain. Its antigen is not identified. A far larger clone is a single base away, which makes a read error likely. Unsorted PBMC replicate PCRs drew on roughly 290 ng DNA, representing some 30,000 T cell genomes. Only in-frame clones appear in the TCRdb table, and some are missing; sequencing was by immunoSEQ multiplex PCR. The sample contains around 500,000 clones, 81% of which appear only once. This sample is drawn from a study of shared clonotypes between healthy human individuals. Study-wide results and caveats: Clonotype sharing among donors likely depends on sequencing depth.

From germline, CDR1 is SGHRS and CDR2 YFSETQ. This CDR3 contains 14 residues. This clonotype was obtained from a woman between 40 and 50 years old in good health. Some clones in this sample may be carry-over from other donors' samples. Sequencing was performed on PBMCs. The chain combines TRBV5-1 with TRBJ2-5; D could derive from TRBD1 or TRBD2 (5 bases each). The J call may not be correct, given that the DNA end is closer to TRBJ2-7. CDR3 sequence (DNA): TGCGCCAGCAGCTTAGGGACGTCTCCCTACGAGCAGTACTTC. Translation gives CASSLGTSPYEQYF.